This T cell receptor (beta chain) was obtained from a study of Ad26.COV2.S vaccination and SARS-CoV-2 variants. Regarding this clone: Its matching antigen is unknown.

The germline gives CDR1 MNHEY, CDR2 SVGAGI. The CDR3 runs to 13 residues. V was trimmed by 7 bases and J by 0 bases, leaving 9 bases between them. Repertoires were generated with immunoSEQ multiplex PCR, while TCRdb's copy carries only in-frame clones and drops some. The sample carries roughly 380,000 clones, about 90% recorded once. Study observations and caveats: An underestimation of total T cell responses may have resulted from the TCR breadth and depth analyses. Relative to placebo recipients, vaccine recipients exhibited elevated spike-specific TCR breadth. With respect to non-spike TCR breadth, vaccine and placebo recipients were similar.

The sample in question was peripheral blood, obtained after recovery from COVID-19. This clonotype was obtained from a human donor who had recovered from COVID-19. This chain connects TRBV6-5 to TRBJ1-2; no definite D call. CDR3 sequence reads: CASTLVSNYGYTF. CDR3 nucleotide sequence: TGTGCCAGCACTTTGGTCTCTAACTATGGCTACACCTTC.